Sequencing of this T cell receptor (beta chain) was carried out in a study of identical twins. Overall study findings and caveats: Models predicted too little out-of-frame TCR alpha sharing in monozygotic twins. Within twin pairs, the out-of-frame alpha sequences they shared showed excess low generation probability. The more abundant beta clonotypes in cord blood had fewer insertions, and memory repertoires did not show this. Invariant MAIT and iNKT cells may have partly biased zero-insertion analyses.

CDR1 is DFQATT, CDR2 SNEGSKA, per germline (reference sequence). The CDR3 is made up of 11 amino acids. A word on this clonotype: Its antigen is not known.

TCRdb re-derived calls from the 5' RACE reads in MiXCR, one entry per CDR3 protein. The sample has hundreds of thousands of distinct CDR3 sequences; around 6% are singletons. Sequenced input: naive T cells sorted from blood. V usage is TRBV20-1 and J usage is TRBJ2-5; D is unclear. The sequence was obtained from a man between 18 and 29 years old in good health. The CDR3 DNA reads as TGCACTCTGAAGACACAAGAGACCCAGTACTTC. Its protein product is CTLKTQETQYF.